This TCR beta chain was captured in a study of human T cells and chemical hapten exposure. Across the whole study: The patients, most of them female, presented with alopecia areata, totalis or universalis. Notes on the study in general: Sensitization with DPC brought no change to TCRs above 1 in 1000 in frequency.

TCRdb passed the RACE reads through MiXCR, listing each CDR3 protein once. The sample includes more than 90,000 distinct CDR3 sequences, roughly 11% of them seen just once. This clonotype was detected ten times or more. No antigen is known for it. The sample's time point: patch test 2, 6 weeks after DPC sensitization. Stated treatment: therapeutic diphenylcyclopropenone sensitization with weekly scalp DPC. The CDR3 loop spans 14 amino acids. The germline CDR1 and CDR2 sequences are SNHLY and FYNNEI. The V end lost 2 bases, the J end lost 8 bases, and 12 bases lay between the germline ends. This clonotype was obtained from a woman aged 40 to 55 with alopecia areata. Some clones in this sample may be carry-over from other donors' samples. Sample: whole blood, taken in connection with sensitization to the hapten diphenylcyclopropenone (DPC). V is TRBV2 and J is TRBJ1-4; TRBD1 is a possible D gene (6 bases). Here the CDR3 reads CASSEWGRGEKLFF. CDR3 nucleotides: TGTGCCAGCAGTGAATGGGGGCGCGGGGAAAAACTGTTTTTT.